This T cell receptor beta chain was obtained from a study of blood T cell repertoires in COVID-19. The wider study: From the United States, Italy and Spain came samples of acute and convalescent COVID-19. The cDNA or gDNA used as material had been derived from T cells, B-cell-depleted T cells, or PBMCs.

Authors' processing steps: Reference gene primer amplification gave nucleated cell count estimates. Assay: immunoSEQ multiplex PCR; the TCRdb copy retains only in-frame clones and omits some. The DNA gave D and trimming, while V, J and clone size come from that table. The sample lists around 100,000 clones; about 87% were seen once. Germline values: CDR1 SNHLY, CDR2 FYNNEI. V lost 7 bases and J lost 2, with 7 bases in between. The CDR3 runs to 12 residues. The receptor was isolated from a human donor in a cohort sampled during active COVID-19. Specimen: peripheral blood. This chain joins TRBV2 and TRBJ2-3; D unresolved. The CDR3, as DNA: TGTGCCAGCAACCAGGCCACAGATACGCAGTATTTT. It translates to CASNQATDTQYF.